Here is one T cell receptor beta chain with its context. The data were obtained in a study of blood T cell repertoires in COVID-19. As for the study in general: Acute and convalescent COVID-19 samples came from the United States, Italy and Spain.

Study processing details: By means of reference gene primer amplification, nucleated cell counts were estimated. TCRdb's table, derived via immunoSEQ multiplex PCR, lists solely in-frame clones and lacks some. That table is the source of V, J and clone size, and D and trimming were worked out from the DNA. The sample gives 200,000 to 300,000 clones, around nine tenths of which show up once; around 2.4% is in the top ten. Germline V gives CDR1 SGHRS, CDR2 YFSETQ. Between the trimmed V and J ends, which lost 0 bases and 6 bases, there was a span of 16 bases. The CDR3 totals 16 residues. Sequenced: PBMCs or T cells enriched from blood (not recorded which). The gene calls are TRBV5-1 and TRBJ2-1; possible D gene TRBD2, 5 bases. This receptor was identified in a woman younger than 30 who had recovered from COVID-19. The CDR3: CASSLVSWVEGNEQFF. CDR3 DNA: TGCGCCAGCAGCTTGGTCTCGTGGGTCGAGGGCAATGAGCAGTTCTTC.